This passage covers 10 T cell receptor beta chains from one sample sequenced in a study of blood T cell repertoires in COVID-19. Clones were read by immunoSEQ multiplex PCR, and TCRdb kept only the in-frame ones, dropping some. The sample has 240,000 or so clones, approximately 83% seen once. The specimen was PBMCs or T cells enriched from blood (not recorded which). The receptors were gathered from a woman in her forties with acute COVID-19.

There are many counts of this clone. Other DNA sequences in this sample translate to the same CDR3. The chain employs TRBV2 and TRBJ2-7; D might be TRBD2 (6 bases). This CDR3 region has 14 residues. The V end lost 3 bases, the J end lost 2 bases, and 11 bases lay between the germline ends. The V gene's germline CDR1 is SNHLY and CDR2 FYNNEI. The CDR3 sequence is CASSDAGSAYEQYF. In DNA form, the CDR3 reads TGTGCCAGCAGTGACGCCGGGAGTGCCTACGAGCAGTACTTC.

The gene calls are TRBV6-1 and TRBJ2-1, with 9 bases matching TRBD1. The CDR3 runs 16 residues. The J segment lost 10 bases and the V segment lost 1 base, leaving 11 bases of the junction unmatched. CDR1 MNHNS and CDR2 SASEGT come from the germline V gene. The CDR3, as DNA: TGTGCCAGCAGTGAAGAAATCGGGACAGGGAGGGTGGAGCAGTTCTTC. Residues: CASSEEIGTGRVEQFF.

The gene calls are TRBV18 and TRBJ1-4; perhaps TRBD1 as D (5 bases). The CDR3 contains 16 residues. CDR1 is KGHSH and CDR2 is LQKENI in the germline V gene. Trimming stripped 3 bases from V and 1 base from J, with 12 bases between. Here the CDR3 DNA reads TGTGCCAGCTCACCGGAAGGGGCTCTAACTAATGAAAAACTGTTTTTT. Its protein is CASSPEGALTNEKLFF.

This clone was detected a few times. The chain has TRBV9 and TRBJ1-5; 10 positions agree with TRBD1. This CDR3 has 15 amino acids. CDR1 is SGDLS and CDR2 is YYNGEE in the germline V gene. Trimming at V came to 1 base and at J to 6 bases, leaving 4 bases not matched to a gene. The CDR3 reads CASSVSGTGVQPQHF. The CDR3 bases are TGTGCCAGCAGCGTATCCGGGACAGGGGTTCAGCCCCAGCATTTT.

This chain joins TRBV29-1 and TRBJ2-6; D is possibly TRBD2 (5 bases). Trimming shortened V by 3 bases and J by 0 bases, and 6 bases separated the two germline ends. Germline V lookup: CDR1 SQVTM, CDR2 ANQGSEA. The CDR3 sequence is 14 residues long. The CDR3 loop reads CSVDGVSGANVLTF. The CDR3 region has the DNA TGCAGCGTTGACGGGGTCTCTGGGGCCAACGTCCTGACTTTC.

CDR3 residues: CASSFSGLAGGEQYF. The CDR3 DNA follows: TGTGCCAGCAGCTTTTCGGGACTAGCGGGCGGTGAGCAGTACTTC. This sequence joins TRBV5-5 and TRBJ2-7; TRBD2 aligns across 12 bases. Unmatched junction bases numbered 7, after V lost 2 bases and J lost 7 bases. Germline lookup yields CDR1 SGHKS and CDR2 YYEKEE (reference sequence). This CDR3 spans 15 amino acids.

This clone was seen a few times. V gene TRBV7-8 combines with J gene TRBJ2-7; the D gene is possibly TRBD2 (6 bases). V lost 2 bases and J lost 3, with 11 bases in between. From germline, CDR1 is SGHVS and CDR2 FQNEAQ. CDR3 size: 14 residues. CDR3 residues: CASSLSGRGYEQYF. Here the CDR3 DNA reads TGTGCCAGCAGCTTATCGGGGCGGGGCTACGAGCAGTACTTC.

The chain recombines TRBV18 with TRBJ2-1, with TRBD1 matching 7 bases. The germline V gene encodes CDR1 KGHSH and CDR2 LQKENI. CDR3 size: 13 residues. The V and J ends lost 4 bases and 5 bases, in that order; junction bases with no gene match: 2. The CDR3 reads CASSRDSDNEQFF. In DNA form, the CDR3 reads TGTGCCAGCTCACGGGACAGCGACAATGAGCAGTTCTTC.

V and J are TRBV6-1 and TRBJ1-4, with 10 bases identical to TRBD1. V lost 3 bases and J lost 5; bases outside the gene matches: 3. The CDR3 runs 15 residues. CDR1 is MNHNS, CDR2 SASEGT, per germline. The CDR3 region has the DNA TGTGCCAGCAGTGATCCGGGACAGGGGAATGAAAAACTGTTTTTT. Protein sequence: CASSDPGQGNEKLFF.

The chain joins TRBV15 to TRBJ2-5, with unresolved D. The CDR3 consists of 14 residues. In germline, CDR1 is LNHNV, CDR2 YYDKDF (reference sequence). V was shortened by 0 bases and J by 2 bases, with 7 bases between the two germline ends. CDR3 in amino acids: CATSRDQIQETQYF. CDR3 sequence (DNA): TGTGCCACCAGCAGAGATCAGATTCAAGAGACCCAGTACTTC.